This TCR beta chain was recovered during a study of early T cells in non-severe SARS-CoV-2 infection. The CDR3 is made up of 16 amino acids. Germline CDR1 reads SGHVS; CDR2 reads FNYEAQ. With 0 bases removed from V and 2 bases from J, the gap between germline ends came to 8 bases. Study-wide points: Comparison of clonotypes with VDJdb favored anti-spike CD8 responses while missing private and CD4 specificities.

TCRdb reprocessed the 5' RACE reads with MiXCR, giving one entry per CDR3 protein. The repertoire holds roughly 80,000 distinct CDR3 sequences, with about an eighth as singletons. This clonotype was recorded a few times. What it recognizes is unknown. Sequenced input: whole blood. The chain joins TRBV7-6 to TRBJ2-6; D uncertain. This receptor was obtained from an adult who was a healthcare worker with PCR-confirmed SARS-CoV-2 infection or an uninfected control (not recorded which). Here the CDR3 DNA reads TGTGCCAGCAGCTTAGCAGTATATACTGGGGCCAACGTCCTGACTTTC. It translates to CASSLAVYTGANVLTF.